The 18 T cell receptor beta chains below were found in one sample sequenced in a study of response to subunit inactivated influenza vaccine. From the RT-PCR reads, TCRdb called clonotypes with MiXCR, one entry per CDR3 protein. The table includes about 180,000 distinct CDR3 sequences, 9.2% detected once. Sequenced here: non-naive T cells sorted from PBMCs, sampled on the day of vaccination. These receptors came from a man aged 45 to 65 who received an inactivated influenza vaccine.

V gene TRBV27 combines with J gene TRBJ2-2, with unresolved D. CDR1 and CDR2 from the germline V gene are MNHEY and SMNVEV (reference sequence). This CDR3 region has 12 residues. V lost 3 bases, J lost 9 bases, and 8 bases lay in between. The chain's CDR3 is CASSFHGRELFF. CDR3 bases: TGTGCCAGCAGTTTCCATGGAAGGGAGCTGTTTTTT.

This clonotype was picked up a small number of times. This CDR3 is CASSLPGFGKGYTF. The CDR3 DNA is TGTGCCAGCAGCTTACCCGGGTTTGGGAAGGGCTACACCTTC. The rearrangement joins TRBV7-2 to TRBJ1-2; D call uncertain. Trimming stripped 2 bases from V and 8 bases from J, with 15 bases between. CDR3 size: 14 residues. CDR1 is SGHTA and CDR2 is FQGNSA in the germline V gene.

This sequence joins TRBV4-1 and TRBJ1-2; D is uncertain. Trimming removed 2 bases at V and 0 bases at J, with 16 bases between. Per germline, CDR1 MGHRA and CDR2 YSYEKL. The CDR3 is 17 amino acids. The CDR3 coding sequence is TGCGCCAGCAGCCAACCAATCCCACGGAAAGCTAACTATGGCTACACCTTC. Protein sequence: CASSQPIPRKANYGYTF.

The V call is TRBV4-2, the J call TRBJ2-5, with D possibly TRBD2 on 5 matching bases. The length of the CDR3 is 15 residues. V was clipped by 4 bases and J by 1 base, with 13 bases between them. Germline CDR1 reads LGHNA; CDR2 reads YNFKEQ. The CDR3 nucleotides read TGTGCCAGCAGCCGGAGCGGAGACACCCAAGAGACCCAGTACTTC. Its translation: CASSRSGDTQETQYF.

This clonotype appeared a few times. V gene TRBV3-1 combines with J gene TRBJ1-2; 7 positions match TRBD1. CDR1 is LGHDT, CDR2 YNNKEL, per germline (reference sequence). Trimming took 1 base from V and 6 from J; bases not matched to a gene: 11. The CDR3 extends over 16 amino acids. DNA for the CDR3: TGTGCCAGCAGCCAAGCCCGGGGGGCAGGGGGTGATGGCTACACCTTC. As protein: CASSQARGAGGDGYTF.

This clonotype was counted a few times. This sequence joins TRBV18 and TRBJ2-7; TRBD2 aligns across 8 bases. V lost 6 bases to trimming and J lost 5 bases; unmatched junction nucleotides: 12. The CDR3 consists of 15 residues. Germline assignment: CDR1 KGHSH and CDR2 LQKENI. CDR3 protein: CASSRGGLQGNEQYF. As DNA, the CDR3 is TGTGCCAGCTCCCGCGGGGGGCTACAAGGGAACGAGCAGTACTTC.

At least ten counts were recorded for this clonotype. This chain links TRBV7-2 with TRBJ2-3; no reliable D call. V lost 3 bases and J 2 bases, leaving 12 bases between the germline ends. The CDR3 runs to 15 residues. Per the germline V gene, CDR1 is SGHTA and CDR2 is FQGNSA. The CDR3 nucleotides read TGTGCCAGCAGCTTCACGGCGACGTTCACAGATACGCAGTATTTT. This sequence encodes CASSFTATFTDTQYF.

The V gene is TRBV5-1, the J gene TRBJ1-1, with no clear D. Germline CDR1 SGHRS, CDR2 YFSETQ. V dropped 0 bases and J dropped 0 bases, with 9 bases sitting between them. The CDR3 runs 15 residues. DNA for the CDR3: TGCGCCAGCAGCTTGGATCCGGGGATGAACACTGAAGCTTTCTTT. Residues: CASSLDPGMNTEAFF.

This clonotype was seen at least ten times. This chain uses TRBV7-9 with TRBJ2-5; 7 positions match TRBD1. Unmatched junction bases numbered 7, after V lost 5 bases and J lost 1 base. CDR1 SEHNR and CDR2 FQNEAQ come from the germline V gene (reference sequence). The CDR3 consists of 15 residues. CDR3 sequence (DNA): TGTGCCAGCAGCGGAAGACAGGGCCCCCAAGAGACCCAGTACTTC. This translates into CASSGRQGPQETQYF.

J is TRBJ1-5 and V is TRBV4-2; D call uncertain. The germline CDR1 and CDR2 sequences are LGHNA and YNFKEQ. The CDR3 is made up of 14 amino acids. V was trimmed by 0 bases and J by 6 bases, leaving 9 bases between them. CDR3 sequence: CASSQEADPQPQHF. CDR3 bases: TGTGCCAGCAGCCAAGAGGCCGATCCTCAGCCCCAGCATTTT.

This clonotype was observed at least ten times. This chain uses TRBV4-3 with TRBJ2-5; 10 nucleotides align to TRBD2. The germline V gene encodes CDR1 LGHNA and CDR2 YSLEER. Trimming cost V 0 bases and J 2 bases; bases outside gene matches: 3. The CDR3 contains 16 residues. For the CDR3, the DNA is TGCGCCAGCAGCCAAGATGTAGCGGGGGGTCAAGAGACCCAGTACTTC. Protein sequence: CASSQDVAGGQETQYF.

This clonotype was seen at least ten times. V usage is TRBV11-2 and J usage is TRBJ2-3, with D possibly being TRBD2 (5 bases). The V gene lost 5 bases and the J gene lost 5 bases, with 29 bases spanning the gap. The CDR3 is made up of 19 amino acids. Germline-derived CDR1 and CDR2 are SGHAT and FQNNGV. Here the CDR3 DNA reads TGTGCCAGCAGCCCGAAGAGGGCCTCCGGCCACGATCTTGGAGATACGCAGTATTTT. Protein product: CASSPKRASGHDLGDTQYF.

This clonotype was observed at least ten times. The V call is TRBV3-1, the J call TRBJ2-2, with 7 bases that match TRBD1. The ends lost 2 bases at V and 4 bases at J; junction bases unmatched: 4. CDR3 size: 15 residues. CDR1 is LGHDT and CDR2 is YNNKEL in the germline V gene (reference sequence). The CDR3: CASSQQTGFTGELFF. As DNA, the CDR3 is TGTGCCAGCAGCCAACAGACAGGGTTCACCGGGGAGCTGTTTTTT.

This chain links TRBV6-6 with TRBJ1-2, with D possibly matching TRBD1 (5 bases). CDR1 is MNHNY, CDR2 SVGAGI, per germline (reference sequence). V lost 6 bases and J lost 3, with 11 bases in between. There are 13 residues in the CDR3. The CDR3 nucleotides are TGTGCCAGCAGGGCTTCACAGGACTATGGCTACACCTTC. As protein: CASRASQDYGYTF.

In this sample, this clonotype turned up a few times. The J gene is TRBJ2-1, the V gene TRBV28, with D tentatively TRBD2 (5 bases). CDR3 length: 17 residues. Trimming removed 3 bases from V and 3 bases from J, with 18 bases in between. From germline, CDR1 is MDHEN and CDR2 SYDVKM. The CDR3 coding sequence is TGTGCCAGCAGTTTTCGGCAGGAGGTTGTAGTCTACAATGAGCAGTTCTTC. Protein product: CASSFRQEVVVYNEQFF.

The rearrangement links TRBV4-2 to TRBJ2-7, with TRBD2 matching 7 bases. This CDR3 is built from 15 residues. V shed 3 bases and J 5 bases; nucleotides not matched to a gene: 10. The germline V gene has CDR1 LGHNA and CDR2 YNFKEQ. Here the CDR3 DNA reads TGTGCCAGCAGCCATCTGGGGGACTACCGCAACGAGCAGTACTTC. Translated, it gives CASSHLGDYRNEQYF.

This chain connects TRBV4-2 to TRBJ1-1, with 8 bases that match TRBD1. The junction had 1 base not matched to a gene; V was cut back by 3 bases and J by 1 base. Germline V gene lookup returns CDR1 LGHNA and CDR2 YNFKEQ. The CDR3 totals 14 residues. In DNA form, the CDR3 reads TGTGCCAGCAGCCATGGACAGGGGAACACTGAAGCTTTCTTT. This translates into CASSHGQGNTEAFF.

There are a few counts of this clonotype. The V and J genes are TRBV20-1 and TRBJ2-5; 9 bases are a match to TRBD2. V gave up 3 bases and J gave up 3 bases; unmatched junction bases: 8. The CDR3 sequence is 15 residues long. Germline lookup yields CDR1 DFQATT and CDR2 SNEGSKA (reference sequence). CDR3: CSARPTAGGEETQYF. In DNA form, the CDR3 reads TGCAGTGCTAGGCCTACCGCGGGAGGGGAAGAGACCCAGTACTTC.